This TCR beta chain was sequenced during a study of CD4+ T cells in melanoma. Study findings and constraints: CD8+ T cell, macrophage and B cell function reportedly correlated with neoantigen-specific CD4+ T cells. Diverse differentiation states were reported for melanoma neoantigen-specific CD4+ T cells.

Trimming at V came to 7 bases and at J to 5 bases, leaving 0 bases not matched to a gene. CDR1 and CDR2 (germline): PRHDT, FYEKMQ (reference sequence). This CDR3 has 11 residues. Using immunoSEQ multiplex PCR, the repertoire was profiled, and TCRdb retains in-frame clones only, with some absent. Here the sample spans under 10,000 clones, roughly 80% being singletons. To note about this clone: Its antigen is not known.

The rearrangement joins TRBV13 to TRBJ2-3; 7 nucleotides align to TRBD1. Sample: cells from a culture (not recorded whether cultured in vitro). This clonotype was obtained from a human donor with melanoma. The CDR3 spells CASTGGDTQYF. CDR3 DNA: TGTGCCAGCACAGGGGGAGATACGCAGTATTTT.